The 19 T cell receptor beta chains listed next were all sequenced from one sample in a study of blood T cell repertoires in COVID-19. Sequencing used immunoSEQ multiplex PCR; TCRdb keeps in-frame clones, though not all of them. The sample yields some 89,000 clones, approximately 89% seen once. The sequencing sample was made of peripheral blood. Every receptor here comes from a man aged 45-65 years with acute or convalescent COVID-19.

The chain carries TRBV3-1 (or the pseudogene TRBV3-2) and TRBJ2-7; 10 bases align to TRBD2. Germline CDR1 LGHDT, CDR2 YNNKEL (reference sequence). The V and J ends lost 1 base and 2 bases, in that order; junction bases with no gene match: 17. This CDR3 has 20 amino acids. As DNA, the CDR3 is TGTGCCAGCAGCCAAGCCCCCATTGAGGGAGCGGGGGGGCCCCCCTACGAGCAGTACGTC. Its translation: CASSQAPIEGAGGPPYEQYV.

The chain is built from TRBV19 and TRBJ1-1; 8 nucleotides line up with TRBD1. Germline V gives CDR1 LNHDA, CDR2 SQIVND (reference sequence). The CDR3 runs 14 residues. After removal of 3 bases from V and 6 bases from J, the junction contained 6 bases not matched to a gene. The CDR3 region is CASSIQGAKAEAFF. The CDR3 DNA reads as TGTGCCAGTAGTATCCAGGGGGCGAAAGCTGAAGCTTTCTTT.

This clone showed up just once. CDR3 in amino acids: CASSPGHSTDTQYF. CDR3 bases: TGTGCCAGCAGCCCGGGACATAGCACAGATACGCAGTATTTT. The chain links TRBV7-2 to TRBJ2-3; weak D call: TRBD1 (6 bases). This CDR3 is 14 amino acids long. From germline, CDR1 is SGHTA and CDR2 FQGNSA. Trimming left V 5 bases short and J 0 bases short, with 9 bases between.

The rearrangement links TRBV7-9 to TRBJ1-2, with TRBD1 as a possible D gene (6 bases). The CDR3 loop spans 15 amino acids. The germline V gene encodes CDR1 SEHNR and CDR2 FQNEAQ (reference sequence). V was shortened by 2 bases and J by 5 bases, with 15 bases between the two germline ends. The DNA for the CDR3 is TGTGCCAGCAGCTTACCCCAGACAGGAAGTTATGGCTACACCTTC. Translating it yields CASSLPQTGSYGYTF.

This clone has a single count. The V and J genes are TRBV7-8 and TRBJ2-2; possibly TRBD1 for D (8 bases). Germline V lookup: CDR1 SGHVS, CDR2 FQNEAQ. Trimming stripped 5 bases from V and 4 bases from J, with 17 bases between. There are 16 residues in the CDR3. The CDR3 spells CASSPTGGGGTGELFF. Here the CDR3 DNA reads TGTGCCAGCAGCCCAACAGGGGGGGGCGGCACCGGGGAGCTGTTTTTT. The full variable domain, in which reference TRBV7-8 and TRBJ2-2 provide the parts outside the CDR3, is GAGVSQSPRYKVAKRGQDVALRCDPISGHVSLFWYQQALGQGPEFLTYFQNEAQLDKSGLPSDRFFAERPEGSVSTLKIQRTQQEDSAVYLCASSPTGGGGTGELFFGEGSRLTVL.

This clone was seen just once. This chain connects TRBV6-6 to TRBJ2-1; 7 bases fit TRBD1. The length of the CDR3 is 14 residues. Trimming removed 5 bases from V and 4 bases from J; junction bases left unmatched: 5. Germline CDR1 MNHNY, CDR2 SVGAGI (reference sequence). CDR3 coding DNA: TGTGCCAGCAGTCCAGGGGGTATTTACAATGAGCAGTTCTTC. This gives the protein CASSPGGIYNEQFF.

The chain links TRBV5-6 to TRBJ2-7, with 9 bases that match TRBD2. There are 15 residues in the CDR3. The trim removed 4 bases at V and 12 bases at J, leaving 17 bases unmatched. Germline CDR1 SGHDT, CDR2 YYEEEE. DNA for the CDR3: TGTGCCAGCAGCCTCCGGGGGAGCGGGGGGTCTCCGGGGTACGTC. Residues: CASSLRGSGGSPGYV.

The J gene is TRBJ1-1, the V gene TRBV7-9; D ambiguous. The CDR3 length is 13 residues. V was trimmed by 4 bases and J by 5 bases, leaving 11 bases between them. Germline V CDR1 and CDR2: SEHNR, FQNEAQ (reference sequence). CDR3 coding DNA: TGTGCCAGCAGCTGGCCCCACACGACTGAAGCTTTCTTT. It yields the protein CASSWPHTTEAFF. The entire variable domain, with the rest obtained from reference TRBV7-9 and TRBJ1-1, is as follows: DTGVSQNPRHKITKRGQNVTFRCDPISEHNRLYWYRQTLGQGPEFLTYFQNEAQLEKSRLLSDRFSAERPKGSFSTLEIQRTEQGDSAMYLCASSWPHTTEAFFGQGTRLTVV.

The CDR3 DNA sequence: TGTGCCAGCAGACTGGGGGGGGCGTGGGAGACCCAGTACTTC. This gives the protein CASRLGGAWETQYF. The V gene is TRBV28, the J gene TRBJ2-5, with D perhaps matching TRBD2 (7 bases). CDR1 and CDR2 (germline): MDHEN, SYDVKM. The CDR3 length is 14 residues. V was pared by 6 bases and J by 5 bases, with 16 bases between.

This chain joins TRBV28 and TRBJ2-1; maybe TRBD1 (6 bases). Germline-derived CDR1 and CDR2 are MDHEN and SYDVKM. V gave up 8 bases and J gave up 4 bases, with 15 bases separating them. The CDR3 sequence is 14 residues long. CDR3 in amino acids: CASLRGSNYNEQFF. CDR3 coding DNA: TGTGCCAGCCTTAGGGGGTCAAATTACAATGAGCAGTTCTTC. Full variable domain (remainder filled in from reference TRBV28 and TRBJ2-1): DVKVTQSSRYLVKRTGEKVFLECVQDMDHENMFWYRQDPGLGLRLIYFSYDVKMKEKGDIPEGYSVSREKKERFSLILESASTNQTSMYLCASLRGSNYNEQFFGPGTRLTVL.

This CDR3 reads CASSSGTPYSGVITDTQYF. CDR3 DNA: TGCGCCAGCAGCTCCGGGACACCTTATAGCGGGGTGATCACAGATACGCAGTATTTT. This chain links TRBV5-1 with TRBJ2-3; the match to TRBD2 covers 8 bases. This CDR3 is 19 amino acids long. CDR1 is SGHRS, CDR2 YFSETQ, per germline. Trimming removed 3 bases from V and 2 bases from J; junction bases left unmatched: 17.

The V gene is TRBV10-3, the J gene TRBJ2-1; TRBD1 matches 12 bases. V lost 11 bases, J lost 7 bases, and 6 bases stayed unmatched. This CDR3 has 13 residues. In germline, CDR1 is ENHRY, CDR2 SYGVKD. The CDR3 nucleotides are TGTGCCTTGGGACAGGGGGCTTCGAATGAGCAGTTCTTC. Translating it yields CALGQGASNEQFF.

This chain links TRBV27 with TRBJ2-7; 10 nucleotides align to TRBD2. V was clipped by 5 bases and J by 4 bases; unmatched bases: 5. CDR1 MNHEY and CDR2 SMNVEV come from the germline V gene (reference sequence). CDR3 length: 14 amino acids. The CDR3 region has the DNA TGTGCCAGCAGTGCTAGCGGGAGTGGATACGAGCAGTACTTC. This sequence encodes CASSASGSGYEQYF.

This sequence joins TRBV30 and TRBJ1-6; 8 bases fit TRBD1. The J segment lost 0 bases and the V segment lost 5 bases, leaving 6 bases of the junction unmatched. This CDR3 is 16 amino acids long. Per the germline V gene, CDR1 is GTSNPN and CDR2 is SVGIG (reference sequence). CDR3 in amino acids: CAWDRDRSSYNSPLHF. As DNA, the CDR3 is TGTGCCTGGGACCGGGACAGGAGCTCCTATAATTCACCCCTCCACTTT.

V gene TRBV5-1 combines with J gene TRBJ1-3, with TRBD1 as a possible D gene (5 bases). This CDR3 spans 15 amino acids. Trimming took off 4 bases at V and 4 bases at J, with 15 bases between the two ends. Germline V CDR1 and CDR2: SGHRS, YFSETQ. This CDR3 reads CASSLGGGNGNTIYF. Written as DNA, the CDR3 is TGCGCCAGCAGCCTCGGTGGGGGGAACGGAAACACCATATATTTT.

The chain has TRBV7-9 and TRBJ1-1; 9 bases fit TRBD1. Germline lookup yields CDR1 SEHNR and CDR2 FQNEAQ (reference sequence). The CDR3 sequence is 15 residues long. The V and J ends lost 2 bases and 1 base, in that order; junction bases with no gene match: 2. CDR3 sequence: CASSLLQGANTEAFF. The DNA of the CDR3 is TGTGCCAGCAGCTTACTACAGGGGGCGAACACTGAAGCTTTCTTT.

This chain connects TRBV28 to TRBJ2-5; perhaps TRBD2 as D (12 bases). Germline values: CDR1 MDHEN, CDR2 SYDVKM. Trimming left V 4 bases short and J 5 bases short, with 38 bases between. The CDR3 extends over 22 amino acids. As DNA, the CDR3 is TGTGCCAGCAGTTCCCGGACAGGGGGCTATGGACTAGCGGGATTGCTCCAGGAGACCCAGTACTTC. Its translation is CASSSRTGGYGLAGLLQETQYF.

V gene TRBV5-1 combines with J gene TRBJ1-1; D is perhaps TRBD1 (5 bases). The germline V gene encodes CDR1 SGHRS and CDR2 YFSETQ. The CDR3 has 15 residues. V was shortened by 4 bases and J by 5 bases, with 18 bases between the two germline ends. The CDR3 is CASSPSFVGRTEAFF. The CDR3 DNA sequence: TGCGCCAGCAGCCCGAGTTTCGTGGGGCGGACTGAAGCTTTCTTT.

In DNA, the CDR3 is TGTGCCAGCAGCCAAGAACCCAGCTCCTACAATGAGCAGTTCTTC. Translated: CASSQEPSSYNEQFF. The chain is built from TRBV4-2 and TRBJ2-1; D is uncertain. The CDR3 has 15 residues. Trimming pared 0 bases from V and 0 bases from J, leaving 6 bases between. CDR1 is LGHNA, CDR2 YNFKEQ, per germline.